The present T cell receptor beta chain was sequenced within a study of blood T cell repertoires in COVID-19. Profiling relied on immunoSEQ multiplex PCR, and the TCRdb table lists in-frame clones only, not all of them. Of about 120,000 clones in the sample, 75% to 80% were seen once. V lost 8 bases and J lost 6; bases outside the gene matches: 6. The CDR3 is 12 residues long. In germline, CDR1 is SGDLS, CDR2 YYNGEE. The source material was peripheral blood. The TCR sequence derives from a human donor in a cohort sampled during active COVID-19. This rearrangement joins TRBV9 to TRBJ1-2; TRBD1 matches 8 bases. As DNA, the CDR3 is TGTGCCAGTGGTCTGACAGGGGATGGCTACACCTTC. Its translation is CASGLTGDGYTF. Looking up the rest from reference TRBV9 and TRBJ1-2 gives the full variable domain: DSGVTQTPKHLITATGQRVTLRCSPRSGDLSVYWYQQSLDQGLQFLIQYYNGEERAKGNILERFSAQQFPDLHSELNLSSLELGDSALYFCASGLTGDGYTFGSGTRLTVV.